This passage covers 18 T cell receptor beta chains from one sample sequenced in a study of control samples from healthy donors and cancer patients. Using immunoSEQ multiplex PCR, the repertoire was profiled, and TCRdb retains in-frame clones only, with some absent. The repertoire holds some 40,000 clones, with around 82% as singletons. The source material was PBMCs. All receptors derive from a woman aged 60-70 years with lung cancer.

This clone turned up a few times. The chain employs TRBV7-8 and TRBJ2-3; TRBD1 agrees at 7 bases. CDR1 is SGHVS and CDR2 is FQNEAQ in the germline V gene. This CDR3 contains 16 residues. With 3 bases clipped from V and 0 bases from J, the junction kept 6 bases outside the gene matches. The CDR3 here is CASSFRQGVSTDTQYF. The DNA of the CDR3 is TGTGCCAGCAGCTTTCGACAGGGAGTAAGCACAGATACGCAGTATTTT.

The rearrangement links TRBV9 to TRBJ2-5; 10 nucleotides line up with TRBD1. V lost 3 bases and J lost 5; bases outside the gene matches: 16. Looked up from germline, CDR1 is SGDLS and CDR2 is YYNGEE. The CDR3 is made up of 18 amino acids. The CDR3 loop is CASSGRDRGSSVWETQYF. The CDR3, as DNA: TGTGCCAGCAGCGGCCGGGACAGGGGCTCTTCTGTGTGGGAGACCCAGTACTTC.

The chain couples TRBV7-8 to TRBJ2-5; the match to TRBD2 covers 10 bases. There are 16 residues in the CDR3. Germline V gives CDR1 SGHVS, CDR2 FQNEAQ. V dropped 5 bases and J dropped 4; count of bases not matched to a gene: 10. CDR3 protein: CASSGSKRGGRETQYF. The CDR3 region has the DNA TGTGCCAGCAGCGGCAGCAAGCGGGGGGGCCGAGAGACCCAGTACTTC.

The genes are TRBV12-3 or TRBV12-4 and TRBJ2-5, with D unclear. CDR3 size: 13 residues. Trimming pared 3 bases from V and 3 bases from J, leaving 8 bases between. The DNA for the CDR3 is TGTGCCAGCAGTTTCGGCAACGAAGAGACCCAGTACTTC. Its protein is CASSFGNEETQYF.

V and J are TRBV5-4 and TRBJ1-3; D is unresolved. V gave up 0 bases and J gave up 0 bases, with 7 bases separating them. The CDR3 covers 15 residues. Germline lookup yields CDR1 SGHNT and CDR2 YYREEE (reference sequence). The CDR3 spells CASSLDPSSGNTIYF. For the CDR3, the DNA is TGTGCCAGCAGCTTGGATCCCAGCTCTGGAAACACCATATATTTT.

The chain joins TRBV11-3 to TRBJ1-1; D gene unclear. This CDR3 region has 14 residues. V was cut by 0 bases and J by 1 base, with 6 bases left in between. In germline, CDR1 is SGHNT, CDR2 YENEEA. The CDR3 DNA is TGTGCCAGCAGCTTAGATCAGTGGAACACTGAAGCTTTCTTT. This translates into CASSLDQWNTEAFF.

Here the CDR3 reads CASSPLRSSYEQYF. The DNA of the CDR3 is TGTGCCAGCAGCCCCCTCAGGAGCTCCTACGAGCAGTACTTC. The gene calls are TRBV6-5 and TRBJ2-7; D is unresolved. Germline CDR1 is MNHEY and CDR2 is SVGAGI. This CDR3 region has 14 residues. V dropped 6 bases and J dropped 0 bases, with 12 bases sitting between them.

CDR3 bases: TGTGCCAGTAGTACCCCCGGGACTAGCGGTACCTACGAGCAGTACTTC. Encoded protein: CASSTPGTSGTYEQYF. The chain is built from TRBV19 and TRBJ2-7; 11 bases line up with TRBD2. Per the germline V gene, CDR1 is LNHDA and CDR2 is SQIVND (reference sequence). The length of the CDR3 is 16 residues. V lost 4 bases, J lost 2 bases, and 7 bases stayed unmatched.

This clone was counted once. The chain carries TRBV29-1 and TRBJ2-1, with 11 bases that match TRBD2. The J segment lost 8 bases and the V segment lost 3 bases, leaving 9 bases of the junction unmatched. CDR3 length: 15 residues. Germline V gene sequence: CDR1 SQVTM, CDR2 ANQGSEA. The CDR3 protein is CSVDATSGTGDEQFF. In nucleotides, the CDR3 is TGCAGCGTTGACGCGACTAGCGGGACGGGGGATGAGCAGTTCTTC.

V gene TRBV30 combines with J gene TRBJ2-7; 10 nucleotides line up with TRBD2. The V gene's germline CDR1 is GTSNPN and CDR2 SVGIG (reference sequence). CDR3 length: 13 amino acids. V lost 4 bases to trimming and J lost 3 bases; unmatched junction nucleotides: 3. The CDR3 DNA is TGTGCCTGGAAAGTAGCGGGGGGCTACGAGCAGTACTTC. It translates to CAWKVAGGYEQYF.

This chain joins TRBV5-6 and TRBJ1-1, with a tentative D call TRBD1 (5 bases). V lost 2 bases and J lost 4, with 18 bases in between. This CDR3 spans 16 amino acids. Germline lookup yields CDR1 SGHDT and CDR2 YYEEEE. CDR3 residues: CASSFGGAVRGTEAFF. The CDR3 DNA sequence: TGTGCCAGCAGCTTTGGTGGGGCTGTTAGGGGCACTGAAGCTTTCTTT. The entire variable domain, with the rest obtained from reference TRBV5-6 and TRBJ1-1, is as follows: DAGVTQSPTHLIKTRGQQVTLRCSPKSGHDTVSWYQQALGQGPQFIFQYYEEEERQRGNFPDRFSGHQFPNYSSELNVNALLLGDSALYLCASSFGGAVRGTEAFFGQGTRLTVV.

Turning to this clone: The sample carries other DNA sequences with the same CDR3. The chain is built from TRBV9 and TRBJ1-1, with D hard to call. The CDR3 is 12 amino acids. Looked up from germline, CDR1 is SGDLS and CDR2 is YYNGEE. V dropped 5 bases and J dropped 3 bases, with 8 bases sitting between them. The DNA of the CDR3 is TGTGCCAGCAGTCCCCGGGACACTGAAGCTTTCTTT. Translated, it gives CASSPRDTEAFF. The full variable domain, in which reference TRBV9 and TRBJ1-1 provide the parts outside the CDR3, is DSGVTQTPKHLITATGQRVTLRCSPRSGDLSVYWYQQSLDQGLQFLIQYYNGEERAKGNILERFSAQQFPDLHSELNLSSLELGDSALYFCASSPRDTEAFFGQGTRLTVV.

The chain carries TRBV7-6 and TRBJ1-5, with D tentatively TRBD1 (5 bases). Trimming left V 5 bases short and J 6 bases short, with 8 bases between. The V gene's germline CDR1 is SGHVS and CDR2 FNYEAQ. This CDR3 has 12 amino acids. DNA for the CDR3: TGTGCCAGCAGCATGACAGCTCAGCCCCAGCATTTT. It translates to CASSMTAQPQHF.

This clone appeared a single time. The rearrangement uses TRBV19 and TRBJ2-3, with TRBD2 matching over 8 bases. CDR3 size: 14 residues. Unmatched junction bases numbered 8, after V lost 11 bases and J lost 1 base. Germline-derived CDR1 and CDR2 are LNHDA and SQIVND (reference sequence). The CDR3 loop is CASRASGRTDTQYF. The DNA for the CDR3 is TGTGCCTCTAGGGCTAGCGGGCGCACAGATACGCAGTATTTT. The full variable domain, in which reference TRBV19 and TRBJ2-3 provide the parts outside the CDR3, is DGGITQSPKYLFRKEGQNVTLSCEQNLNHDAMYWYRQDPGQGLRLIYYSQIVNDFQKGDIAEGYSVSREKKESFPLTVTSAQKNPTAFYLCASRASGRTDTQYFGPGTRLTVL.

The gene calls are TRBV5-6 and TRBJ1-4, with D perhaps matching TRBD1 (5 bases). Germline V gene sequence: CDR1 SGHDT, CDR2 YYEEEE. Trimming removed 2 bases at V and 8 bases at J, with 7 bases between. There are 12 residues in the CDR3. As DNA, the CDR3 is TGTGCCAGCAGCTTCGGGGGAGAAAAACTGTTTTTT. Protein product: CASSFGGEKLFF.

This rearrangement joins TRBV5-6 to TRBJ2-1, with 7 bases lining up with TRBD1. This CDR3 has 15 residues. V lost 2 bases to trimming and J lost 4 bases; unmatched junction nucleotides: 6. CDR1 and CDR2 from the germline V gene are SGHDT and YYEEEE. In nucleotides, the CDR3 is TGTGCCAGCAGCTTAGTAGGGGGCCCATACAATGAGCAGTTCTTC. It is translated as CASSLVGGPYNEQFF.

The chain couples TRBV5-6 to TRBJ1-6; D is unresolved. CDR3 length: 15 residues. The V end was cut by 1 base, the J end by 5 bases, with 10 bases between. Per germline, CDR1 SGHDT and CDR2 YYEEEE. CDR3 bases: TGTGCCAGCAGCTTGAAGGTCTCTAATAATTCACCCCTCCACTTT. Translation: CASSLKVSNNSPLHF.

The CDR3 reads CASSPSTSSGNTIYF. The CDR3 DNA follows: TGTGCCAGCAGCCCATCCACGAGCTCTGGAAACACCATATATTTT. The chain combines TRBV9 with TRBJ1-3; D remains unclear. Germline CDR1 and CDR2: SGDLS and YYNGEE. The V end was cut by 4 bases, the J end by 0 bases, with 11 bases between. The length of the CDR3 is 15 residues.